This record covers a single T cell receptor beta chain. The data derive from a study of blood T cell repertoires in COVID-19. Ages ranged from about 18 to 89 years, with residence in 24 US areas. Per germline, CDR1 LNHDA and CDR2 SQIVND (reference sequence). This CDR3 comprises 17 residues. Germline trimming cut 2 bases from V and 9 bases from J; bases unmatched to any gene: 11. Study processing details: Reference gene primer amplification in the assay estimated nucleated cell counts. Only in-frame clones appear in the TCRdb table, and some are missing; sequencing was by immunoSEQ multiplex PCR. That table furnishes V, J and clone size, whereas the DNA furnished D and trimming. The repertoire includes roughly 210,000 clones, around 86% of them detected once, and approximately 7.2% sits in the top ten.

Sequenced input: PBMCs or T cells enriched from blood (not recorded which). The sequence was obtained from a man in his thirties or forties in a cohort exposed to, infected with or recovered from COVID-19 (not recorded which). The chain employs TRBV19 and TRBJ1-6; 9 bases are shared with TRBD1. Here the CDR3 DNA reads TGTGCCAGTAGTATAAAGGACAGGGGTTTGAGAAGTTCACCCCTCCACTTT. Translation gives CASSIKDRGLRSSPLHF.